The clone carrying this TCR beta chain was counted once. The V gene's germline CDR1 is MNHEY and CDR2 SVGAGI. This CDR3 spans 15 amino acids. The V end was cut by 3 bases, the J end by 2 bases, with 11 bases between. In the authors' methods: The assay estimated nucleated cells by amplifying reference gene primers. Libraries were prepared by immunoSEQ multiplex PCR; TCRdb keeps only in-frame clonotypes and omits some of them. V and J calls and clone size come straight from that table; D and trimming were deduced from the DNA. This table holds roughly 140,000 clones, around four fifths found once. The sample is drawn from a study of blood T cell repertoires in COVID-19.

Sequenced input: PBMCs or T cells enriched from blood (not recorded which). This chain links TRBV6-5 with TRBJ2-1, with D possibly being TRBD1 (5 bases). The clonotype was recovered from a man aged 50-59 years who had recovered from COVID-19. The CDR3 coding sequence is TGTGCCAGCAGTTATTACCCGACAGCCTACAATGAGCAGTTCTTC. It yields the protein CASSYYPTAYNEQFF.